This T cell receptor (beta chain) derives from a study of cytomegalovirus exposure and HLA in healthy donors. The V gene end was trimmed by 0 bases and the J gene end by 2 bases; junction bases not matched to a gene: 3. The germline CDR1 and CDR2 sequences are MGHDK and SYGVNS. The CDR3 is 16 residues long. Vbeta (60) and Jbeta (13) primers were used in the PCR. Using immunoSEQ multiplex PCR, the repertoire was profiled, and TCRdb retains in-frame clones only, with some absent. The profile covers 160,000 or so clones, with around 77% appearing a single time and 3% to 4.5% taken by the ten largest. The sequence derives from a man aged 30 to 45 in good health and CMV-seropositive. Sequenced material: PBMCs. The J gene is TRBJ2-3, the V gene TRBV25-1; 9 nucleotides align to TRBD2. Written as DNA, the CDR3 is TGTGCCAGCAGTGAATACCCTAGCGGGGACACAGATACGCAGTATTTT. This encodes CASSEYPSGDTDTQYF.